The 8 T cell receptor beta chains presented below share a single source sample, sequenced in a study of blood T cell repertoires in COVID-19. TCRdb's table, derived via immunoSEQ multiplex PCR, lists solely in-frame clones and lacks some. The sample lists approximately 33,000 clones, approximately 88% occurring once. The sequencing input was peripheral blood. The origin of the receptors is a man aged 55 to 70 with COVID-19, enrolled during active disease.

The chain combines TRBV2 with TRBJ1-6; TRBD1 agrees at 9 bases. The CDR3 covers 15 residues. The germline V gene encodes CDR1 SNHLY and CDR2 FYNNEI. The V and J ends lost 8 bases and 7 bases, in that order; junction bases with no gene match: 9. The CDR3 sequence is CASLRTGDRNSPLHF. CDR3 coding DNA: TGTGCCAGCTTAAGGACAGGGGACCGAAATTCACCCCTCCACTTT.

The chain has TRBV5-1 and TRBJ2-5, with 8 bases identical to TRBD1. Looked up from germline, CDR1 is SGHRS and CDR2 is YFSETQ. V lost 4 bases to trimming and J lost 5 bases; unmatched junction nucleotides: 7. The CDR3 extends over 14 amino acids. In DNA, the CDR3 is TGCGCCAGCAGCCTCCGGACAGGGTCGGAGACCCAGTACTTC. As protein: CASSLRTGSETQYF. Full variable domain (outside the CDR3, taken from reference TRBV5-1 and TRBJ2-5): KAGVTQTPRYLIKTRGQQVTLSCSPISGHRSVSWYQQTPGQGLQFLFEYFSETQRNKGNFPGRFSGRQFSNSRSEMNVSTLELGDSALYLCASSLRTGSETQYFGPGTRLLVL.

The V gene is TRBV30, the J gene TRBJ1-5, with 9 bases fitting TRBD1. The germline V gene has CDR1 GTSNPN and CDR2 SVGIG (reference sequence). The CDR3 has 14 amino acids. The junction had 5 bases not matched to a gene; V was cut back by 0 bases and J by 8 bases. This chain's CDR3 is CAWSVRDRVKPQHF. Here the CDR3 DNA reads TGTGCCTGGAGTGTCCGGGACAGGGTTAAGCCCCAGCATTTT.

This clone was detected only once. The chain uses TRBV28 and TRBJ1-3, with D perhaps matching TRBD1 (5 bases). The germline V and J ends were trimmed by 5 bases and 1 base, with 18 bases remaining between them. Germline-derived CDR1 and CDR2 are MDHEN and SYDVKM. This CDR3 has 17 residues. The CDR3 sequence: CASSAYQSRDSGNTIYF. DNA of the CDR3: TGTGCCAGCAGTGCATACCAGAGCAGGGATTCTGGAAACACCATATATTTT.

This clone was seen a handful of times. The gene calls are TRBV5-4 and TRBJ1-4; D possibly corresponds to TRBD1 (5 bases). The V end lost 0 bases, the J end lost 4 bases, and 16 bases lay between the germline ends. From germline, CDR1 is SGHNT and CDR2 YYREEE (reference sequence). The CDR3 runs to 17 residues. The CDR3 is CASSLGVTGMGNEKLFF. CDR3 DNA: TGTGCCAGCAGCTTGGGGGTTACAGGAATGGGTAATGAAAAACTGTTTTTT.

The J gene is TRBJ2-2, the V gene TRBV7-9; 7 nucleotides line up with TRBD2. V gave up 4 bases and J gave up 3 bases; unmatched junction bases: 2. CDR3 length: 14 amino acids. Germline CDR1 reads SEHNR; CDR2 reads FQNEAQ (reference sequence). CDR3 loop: CASSSRGDTGELFF. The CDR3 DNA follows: TGTGCCAGCAGCTCCCGGGGGGACACCGGGGAGCTGTTTTTT.

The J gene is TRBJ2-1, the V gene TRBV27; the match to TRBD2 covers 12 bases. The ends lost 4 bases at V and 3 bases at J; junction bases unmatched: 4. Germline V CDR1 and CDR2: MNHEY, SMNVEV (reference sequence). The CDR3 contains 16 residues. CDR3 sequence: CASSSGLAGNYNEQFF. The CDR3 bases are TGTGCCAGCAGTTCCGGACTAGCGGGAAACTACAATGAGCAGTTCTTC.

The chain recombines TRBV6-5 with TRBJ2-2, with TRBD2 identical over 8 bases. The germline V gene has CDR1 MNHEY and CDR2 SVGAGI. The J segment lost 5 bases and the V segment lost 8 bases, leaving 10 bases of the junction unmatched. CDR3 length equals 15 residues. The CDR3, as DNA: TGTGCCAGCGGGGGCGGGAGGTTGAGGACCGGGGAGCTGTTTTTT. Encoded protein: CASGGGRLRTGELFF.